This TCR beta chain is from a study of OX40 agonist ivuxolimab in advanced cancers. The germline gives CDR1 LNHDA, CDR2 SQIVND (reference sequence). The CDR3 length is 15 residues. V shed 8 bases and J shed 0 bases, with 14 bases lying between them. Libraries were prepared by immunoSEQ multiplex PCR; TCRdb keeps only in-frame clonotypes and omits some of them. The sample has about 48,000 clones, 75% to 85% seen once. This clonotype originated in an adult with an advanced solid tumor such as melanoma, head and neck, liver or kidney cancer. Material: CD4+ or CD8+ T cells sorted from blood, obtained in a trial of the OX40 agonist ivuxolimab. This chain connects TRBV19 to TRBJ2-1; D gene ambiguous. This CDR3 reads CASGATVSSYNEQFF. The CDR3 nucleotides read TGTGCCAGTGGAGCTACCGTGAGCTCCTACAATGAGCAGTTCTTC.